Listed below are T cell receptor beta chains from one sample, sequenced in a study of control samples from healthy donors and cancer patients. The method was immunoSEQ multiplex PCR; TCRdb's version includes in-frame clones alone and lacks a portion of them. This sample has 100,000 to 150,000 clones, with under 95% found just once. The sample consisted of blood. The receptors shown here come from a man younger than 35 in good health. Both conserved end residues are part of each CDR3.

v_call	j_call	cdr3_aa
TRBV2	TRBJ2-1	CATLKSATNEQFF
TRBV6-4	TRBJ2-2	CASSDSTGAGELFF
TRBV3-1/TRBV3-2	TRBJ1-1	CASSQDLSGPEAFF
TRBV30	TRBJ2-2	CACQRRNTGELFF
TRBV10-3	TRBJ1-6	CATTGTAHNSPLHF
TRBV5-1	TRBJ1-1	CASSSSGGARPEAFF
TRBV3-1/TRBV3-2	TRBJ2-1	CASSPVPLAGGPGQFF
TRBV7-2	TRBJ2-1	CASSPRRGWNEQFF
TRBV9	TRBJ2-2	CASSVAGGANTGELFF
TRBV30	TRBJ1-4	CAWRVGGGGEKLFF
TRBV5-1	TRBJ1-6	CASSLATQNSPLHF
TRBV6-5	TRBJ1-1	CASSYNVGTEAFF
TRBV10-1	TRBJ1-6	CASSEGQESPLHF
TRBV7-3	TRBJ2-3	CASSVDTRGQFGQYF
TRBV2	TRBJ1-4	CAGGGEKLFF
TRBV5-1	TRBJ2-7	CASSFGRGLSSYEQYF
TRBV7-3	TRBJ1-2	CASSVTGGGGYTF
TRBV3-1/TRBV3-2	TRBJ1-3	CASSQARAGNTIYF
TRBV7-2	TRBJ1-6	CASSLGGQGPSPLHF
TRBV6-1	TRBJ1-2	CASSEAVWLNYGYTF
TRBV2	TRBJ2-5	CASSEARQGETQYF
TRBV28	TRBJ2-3	CASSLQGVITDTQYF
TRBV10-3	TRBJ2-1	CAISEPVQLAGGSTDEQFF
TRBV6-6	TRBJ1-2	CASSPPHRRPTERNYGYTF
TRBV4-1	TRBJ1-2	CASSLQTVTPANYGYTF
TRBV7-6	TRBJ2-7	CASSSRTGQDYEQYF
TRBV6-4	TRBJ2-1	CASSEAALAEQFF
TRBV3-1/TRBV3-2	TRBJ1-1	CASSQVDRGNTEAFF
TRBV4-2	TRBJ2-7	CASSQPGQLSYEQYF
TRBV27	TRBJ1-4	CASSLGGTGNEKLFF
TRBV12-5	TRBJ2-3	CASGPRAGDADTQYF
TRBV5-4	TRBJ1-3	CASSLSRARVPGNTIYF
TRBV2	TRBJ1-1	CASSIPGETNTEAFF
TRBV19	TRBJ1-6	CASSQFITGGSSYNSPLHF
TRBV7-9	TRBJ2-3	CASSLIAAADTQYF
TRBV4-2	TRBJ2-5	CASSPRGGGSLLETQYF
TRBV11-3	TRBJ2-3	CASSSNGGTDTQYF
TRBV14	TRBJ2-1	CASSQIKGVGQFF
TRBV12-3/TRBV12-4	TRBJ1-5	CASSSSENQPQHF
TRBV5-4	TRBJ2-7	CASSLAALRGGSYEQYF
TRBV7-6	TRBJ1-3	CASSFGQGKGNTIYF
TRBV6-6	TRBJ1-1	CASSYSGGTGTEAFF
TRBV11-2	TRBJ2-5	CASSWNRGKETQYF
TRBV18	TRBJ2-7	CASSPNPGNEQYF
TRBV27	TRBJ1-1	CASSRPGQGTEAFF
TRBV5-1	TRBJ1-4	CASSTGQGGEKLFF
TRBV3-1/TRBV3-2	TRBJ1-5	CASSQDASGNQPQHF
TRBV6-4	TRBJ2-1	CASSRFLLGAGSYNEQFF
TRBV6-6	TRBJ2-5	CASRQRTGFGETQYF
TRBV20-1	TRBJ2-5	CSASPSGTAFQETQYF
TRBV30	TRBJ1-3	CAWSDEVMWSGNTIYF
TRBV10-3	TRBJ1-1	CAISEVDSAEAFF